Below, 9 T cell receptor beta chains from the same sample are listed, as sequenced in a study of beta chain features in type 1 diabetes. Study results and caveats: Shorter TCRB CDR3s, moderately but significantly so, marked every one of the four CD4+ subsets in Type 1 diabetes patients.

TCRB transcripts that were expressed got sequenced, as all of the isolated RNA had been reverse transcribed. Clones were read by immunoSEQ multiplex PCR, and TCRdb kept only the in-frame ones, dropping some. The sample shows more than 250,000 clones, around 20% of them seen only once. These receptors lack a known antigen. The sample taken for sequencing was naive CD4+ T cells from blood. Every receptor here comes from a woman between 35 and 50 years old with type 1 diabetes.

In this sample, this clone turned up a few times. The rearrangement uses TRBV4-3 and TRBJ1-2; possibly TRBD1 for D (6 bases). Germline V lookup: CDR1 LGHNA, CDR2 YSLEER. V was shortened by 4 bases and J by 0 bases, with 12 bases between the two germline ends. This CDR3 is built from 15 residues. CDR3: CASSPYRTANYGYTF. The CDR3 region has the DNA TGCGCCAGCAGCCCCTACCGGACAGCTAACTATGGCTACACCTTC.

This clone came up a few times. Additional DNA sequences in this sample encode the identical CDR3. The chain links TRBV18 to TRBJ2-3, with D maybe TRBD2 (5 bases). CDR3 length: 14 amino acids. The germline gives CDR1 KGHSH, CDR2 LQKENI. The ends were cut back, 3 bases at V and 0 bases at J, with 7 bases in the middle. The CDR3 is CASSPTGSTDTQYF. The CDR3 coding sequence is TGTGCCAGCTCACCCACGGGAAGCACAGATACGCAGTATTTT.

This chain joins TRBV20-1 and TRBJ1-1; no definite D call. V gave up 6 bases and J gave up 4 bases, with 9 bases separating them. The CDR3 sequence is 11 residues long. Germline V gene lookup returns CDR1 DFQATT and CDR2 SNEGSKA (reference sequence). For the CDR3, the DNA is TGCAGTGCCCCGGGTGTCACTGAAGCTTTCTTT. Residues: CSAPGVTEAFF.

The J gene is TRBJ2-7, the V gene TRBV28, with TRBD1 identical over 9 bases. CDR1 and CDR2 from the germline V gene are MDHEN and SYDVKM. V was clipped by 6 bases and J by 0 bases; unmatched bases: 0. The CDR3 has 13 residues. Written as DNA, the CDR3 is TGTGCCAGCAGGGGACAGGGCTCCTACGAGCAGTACTTC. Residues: CASRGQGSYEQYF.

This clone was observed a few times. The rearrangement joins TRBV9 to TRBJ2-1; 9 bases line up with TRBD2. Germline assignment: CDR1 SGDLS and CDR2 YYNGEE. J lost 3 bases, V lost 4 bases, and 5 bases had no gene match. CDR3 length: 15 residues. As DNA, the CDR3 is TGTGCCAGCAGCTACACTAGCGGGCTCTACAATGAGCAGTTCTTC. Translated: CASSYTSGLYNEQFF. The full variable domain, with the rest looked up from reference TRBV9 and TRBJ2-1, is DSGVTQTPKHLITATGQRVTLRCSPRSGDLSVYWYQQSLDQGLQFLIQYYNGEERAKGNILERFSAQQFPDLHSELNLSSLELGDSALYFCASSYTSGLYNEQFFGPGTRLTVL.

This chain connects TRBV7-9 to TRBJ1-5, with 9 bases fitting TRBD1. Unmatched junction bases numbered 7, after V lost 5 bases and J lost 5 bases. In germline, CDR1 is SEHNR, CDR2 FQNEAQ (reference sequence). The CDR3 is made up of 15 amino acids. CDR3 in amino acids: CASSVTGGGDQPQHF. CDR3 sequence (DNA): TGTGCCAGCAGCGTTACAGGGGGCGGTGATCAGCCCCAGCATTTT.

V gene TRBV27 combines with J gene TRBJ2-7; the match to TRBD1 covers 7 bases. CDR1 and CDR2 (germline): MNHEY, SMNVEV (reference sequence). CDR3 size: 15 residues. J gave up 5 bases and V 5 bases, and 12 bases lay outside the gene matches. The CDR3 here is CASSPWTRGRDEQYF. CDR3 DNA sequence: TGTGCCAGCAGTCCCTGGACGAGGGGGCGCGACGAGCAGTACTTC.

This clone was seen more than once but under ten times. CDR3 DNA sequence: TGTGCCAGCTCACCAAGGGACAGGGGGAGCTCTGGAAACACCATATATTTT. Amino acid sequence: CASSPRDRGSSGNTIYF. J is TRBJ1-3 and V is TRBV18; 11 bases agree with TRBD1. From germline, CDR1 is KGHSH and CDR2 LQKENI. Unmatched junction bases numbered 3, after V lost 2 bases and J lost 0 bases. The CDR3 contains 17 residues.

This clone was seen a few times. The chain joins TRBV11-1 to TRBJ1-1, with D possibly matching TRBD1 (6 bases). CDR1 is SGHAT, CDR2 FQDESV, per germline (reference sequence). The CDR3 runs 13 residues. V dropped 7 bases and J dropped 3 bases, with 12 bases sitting between them. CDR3 sequence reads: CASTRTEDTEAFF. The CDR3 DNA sequence: TGTGCCAGCACTAGGACAGAAGACACTGAAGCTTTCTTT.